These T cell receptor beta chains were read from a single sample in a study of long-term antiretroviral therapy in people with HIV. Profiling relied on immunoSEQ multiplex PCR, and the TCRdb table lists in-frame clones only, not all of them. The table lists around 13,000 clones, about 80% of them singletons. The input for sequencing was unsorted PBMCs, taken 3.2 years before starting antiretroviral therapy. Receptors originate from a man aged 35-49 years with HIV. Each CDR3 is given with its conserved first and last residue. The order of the fields is J gene, D gene, V gene, CDR3 length, CDR3 DNA, CDR3 protein. A D gene is named only where the DNA matches it firmly.

J gene: TRBJ2-7
D gene: NA
V gene: TRBV6-5
CDR3 length: 13
CDR3 DNA: TGTGCCAGCAGCAACAGGCAGGCCTACGAGCAGTACTTC
CDR3 protein: CASSNRQAYEQYF